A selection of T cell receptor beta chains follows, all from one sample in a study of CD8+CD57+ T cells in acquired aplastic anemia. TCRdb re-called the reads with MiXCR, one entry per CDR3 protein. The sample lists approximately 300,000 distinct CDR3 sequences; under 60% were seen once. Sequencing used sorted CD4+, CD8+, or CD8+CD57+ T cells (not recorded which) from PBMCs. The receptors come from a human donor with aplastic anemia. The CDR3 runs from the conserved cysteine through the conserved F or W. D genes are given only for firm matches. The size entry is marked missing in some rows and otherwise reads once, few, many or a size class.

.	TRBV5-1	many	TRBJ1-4	CASSWVEGNEKLFF	TGCGCCAGCAGCTGGGTCGAGGGAAATGAAAAACTGTTTTTT
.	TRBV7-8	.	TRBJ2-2	CASSFLQMNTGELFF	TGTGCCAGCAGCTTCCTACAGATGAACACCGGGGAGCTGTTTTTT
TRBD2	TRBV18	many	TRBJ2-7	CASSLAGGPGHEQYF	TGTGCCAGCTCACTAGCGGGGGGGCCAGGTCACGAGCAGTACTTC
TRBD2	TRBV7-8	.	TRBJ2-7	CASSTGTSYSYEQYF	TGTGCCAGCAGCACTGGGACTAGCTATTCCTACGAGCAGTACTTC
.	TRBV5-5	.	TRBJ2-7	CASSASSTYEQYF	TGTGCCAGCAGTGCTTCCAGCACCTACGAGCAGTACTTC
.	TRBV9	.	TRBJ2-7	CASSVDPSYEQYF	TGTGCCAGCAGCGTAGACCCCAGCTACGAGCAGTACTTC
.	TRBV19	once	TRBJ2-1	CASVGRNEQFF	TGTGCCAGCGTGGGCAGAAATGAGCAGTTCTTC
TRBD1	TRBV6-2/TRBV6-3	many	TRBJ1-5	CASSYGQGVQPQHF	TGTGCCAGCAGTTACGGGCAGGGGGTCCAGCCCCAGCATTTT
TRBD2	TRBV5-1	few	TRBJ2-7	CASSLDSGGFGEQYF	TGCGCCAGCAGCTTGGATAGCGGGGGGTTCGGCGAGCAGTACTTC
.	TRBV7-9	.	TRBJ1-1	CASSLGGGRAFF	TGTGCCAGCAGTCTTGGGGGGGGGAGGGCTTTCTTT
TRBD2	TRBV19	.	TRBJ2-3	CASVGRGGPDTQYF	TGTGCCAGCGTAGGGCGGGGGGGCCCAGATACGCAGTATTTT
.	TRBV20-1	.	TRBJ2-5	CSARPPGPLQETQYF	TGCAGTGCTAGGCCCCCGGGCCCCCTTCAAGAGACCCAGTACTTC
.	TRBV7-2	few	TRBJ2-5	CASSSWTAGETQYF	TGTGCCAGCAGCTCTTGGACAGCCGGGGAGACCCAGTACTTC
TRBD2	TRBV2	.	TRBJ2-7	CASSGGTSGRSSEQYF	TGTGCCAGCAGTGGCGGGACTAGCGGGAGGAGTAGCGAGCAGTACTTC
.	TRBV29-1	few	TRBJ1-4	CSVKTGGNEKLFF	TGCAGCGTCAAGACAGGTGGTAATGAAAAACTGTTTTTT
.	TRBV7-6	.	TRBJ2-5	CASKSWETQYF	TGTGCCAGCAAGTCTTGGGAGACCCAGTACTTC
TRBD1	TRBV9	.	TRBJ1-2	CASSVSDRGYSYTF	TGTGCCAGCAGCGTAAGTGACAGGGGTTATAGCTACACCTTC
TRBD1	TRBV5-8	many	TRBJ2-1	CASSPQGSNEQFF	TGTGCCAGCAGCCCACAGGGGTCCAATGAGCAGTTCTTC
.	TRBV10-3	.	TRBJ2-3	CASGDGVSTDTQYF	TGTGCCTCGGGGGACGGAGTTAGCACAGATACGCAGTATTTT
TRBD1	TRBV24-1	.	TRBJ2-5	CATSDSRQGGQETQYF	TGTGCCACCAGTGATTCCAGACAGGGCGGCCAAGAGACCCAGTACTTC
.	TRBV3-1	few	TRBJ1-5	CASTLGTEGQPQHF	TGTGCCAGCACCCTAGGGACGGAGGGTCAGCCCCAGCATTTT
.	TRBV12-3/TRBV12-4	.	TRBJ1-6	CASGDPGDSPLHF	TGTGCCAGCGGGGACCCGGGGGATTCACCCCTCCACTTT
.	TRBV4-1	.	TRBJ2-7	CASSSPPGYEQYF	TGCGCCAGCAGCTCTCCTCCAGGTTACGAGCAGTACTTC
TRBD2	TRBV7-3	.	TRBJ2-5	CASSLAGGNTGETQYF	TGTGCCAGCAGCTTGGCCGGGGGGAACACCGGGGAGACCCAGTACTTC
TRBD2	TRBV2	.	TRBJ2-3	CASSESSGGSIEQYF	TGTGCCAGCAGTGAAAGTAGCGGGGGGAGTATTGAGCAGTATTTT
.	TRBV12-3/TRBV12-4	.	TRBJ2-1	CASSLRAGNNEQFF	TGTGCCAGCAGTTTAAGGGCTGGCAACAATGAGCAGTTCTTC